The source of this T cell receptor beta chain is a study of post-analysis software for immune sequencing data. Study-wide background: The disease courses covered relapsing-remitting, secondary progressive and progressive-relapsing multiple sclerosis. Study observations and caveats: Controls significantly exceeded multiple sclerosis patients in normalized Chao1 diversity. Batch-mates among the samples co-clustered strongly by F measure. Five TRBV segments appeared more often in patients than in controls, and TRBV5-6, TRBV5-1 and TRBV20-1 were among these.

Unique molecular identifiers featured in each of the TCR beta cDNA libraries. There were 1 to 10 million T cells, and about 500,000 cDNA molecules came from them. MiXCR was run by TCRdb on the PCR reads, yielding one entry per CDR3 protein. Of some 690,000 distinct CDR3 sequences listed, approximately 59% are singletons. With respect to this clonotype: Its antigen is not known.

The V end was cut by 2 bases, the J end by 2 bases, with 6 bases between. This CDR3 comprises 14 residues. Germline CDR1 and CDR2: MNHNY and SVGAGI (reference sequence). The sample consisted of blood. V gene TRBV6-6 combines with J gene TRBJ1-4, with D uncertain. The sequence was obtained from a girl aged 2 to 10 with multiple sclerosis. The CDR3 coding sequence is TGTGCCAGCAGTTACGGCCGGACTAATGAAAAACTGTTTTTT. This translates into CASSYGRTNEKLFF.